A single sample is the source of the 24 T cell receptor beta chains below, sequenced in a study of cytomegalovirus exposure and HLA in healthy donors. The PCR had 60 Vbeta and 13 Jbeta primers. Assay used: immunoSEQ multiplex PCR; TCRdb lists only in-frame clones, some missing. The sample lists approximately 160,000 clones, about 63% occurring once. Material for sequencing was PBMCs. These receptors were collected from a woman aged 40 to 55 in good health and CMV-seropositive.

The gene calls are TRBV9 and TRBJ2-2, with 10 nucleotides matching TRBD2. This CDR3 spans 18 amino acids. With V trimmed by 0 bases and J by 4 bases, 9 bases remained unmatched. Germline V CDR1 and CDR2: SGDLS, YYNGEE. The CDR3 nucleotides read TGTGCCAGCAGCGTAGCTCCCTCTAGCGGGAGTGGCACCGGGGAGCTGTTTTTT. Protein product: CASSVAPSSGSGTGELFF.

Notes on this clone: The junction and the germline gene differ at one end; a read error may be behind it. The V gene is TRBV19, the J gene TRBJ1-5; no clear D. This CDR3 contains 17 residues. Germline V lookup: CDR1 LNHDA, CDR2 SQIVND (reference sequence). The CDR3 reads CASSILRRITSNQPQNF. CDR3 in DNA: TGTGCCAGTAGTATCCTACGGAGGATCACCAGCAATCAGCCCCAGAATTTT.

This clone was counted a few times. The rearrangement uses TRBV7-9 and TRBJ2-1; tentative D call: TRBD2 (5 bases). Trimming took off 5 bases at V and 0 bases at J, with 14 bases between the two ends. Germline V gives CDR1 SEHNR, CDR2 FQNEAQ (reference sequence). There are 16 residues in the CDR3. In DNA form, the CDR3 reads TGTGCCAGCAGCAGCGCGTGGGAGAGCTCCTACAATGAGCAGTTCTTC. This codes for CASSSAWESSYNEQFF.

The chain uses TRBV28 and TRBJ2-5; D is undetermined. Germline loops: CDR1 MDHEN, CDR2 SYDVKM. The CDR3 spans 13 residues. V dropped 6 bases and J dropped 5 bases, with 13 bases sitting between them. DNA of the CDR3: TGTGCCAGCAGCCCAGAACCTCCGGAGACCCAGTACTTC. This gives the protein CASSPEPPETQYF.

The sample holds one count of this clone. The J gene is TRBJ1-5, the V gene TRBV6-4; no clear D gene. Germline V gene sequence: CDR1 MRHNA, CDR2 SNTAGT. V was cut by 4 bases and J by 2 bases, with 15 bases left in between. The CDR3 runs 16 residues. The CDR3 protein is CASSGEGNKGNQPQHF. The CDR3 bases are TGTGCCAGCAGTGGTGAGGGCAACAAAGGCAATCAGCCCCAGCATTTT.

The CDR3 loop is CASRAGTSGTTGELFF. CDR3 in DNA: TGTGCCAGCAGGGCCGGGACTAGCGGGACCACCGGGGAGCTGTTTTTT. The chain joins TRBV7-3 to TRBJ2-2, with TRBD2 matching over 13 bases. The J segment lost 4 bases and the V segment lost 6 bases, leaving 5 bases of the junction unmatched. This CDR3 is built from 16 residues. Germline V gives CDR1 SGHTA, CDR2 FQGTGA. Supplemented by reference TRBV7-3 and TRBJ2-2, the full variable domain reads GAGVSQTPSNKVTEKGKYVELRCDPISGHTALYWYRQSLGQGPEFLIYFQGTGAADDSGLPNDRFFAVRPEGSVSTLKIQRTERGDSAVYLCASRAGTSGTTGELFFGEGSRLTVL.

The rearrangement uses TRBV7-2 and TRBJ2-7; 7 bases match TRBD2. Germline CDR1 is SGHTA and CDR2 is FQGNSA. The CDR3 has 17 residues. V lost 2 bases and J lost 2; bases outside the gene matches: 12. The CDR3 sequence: CASSLNSPSGNAYEQYF. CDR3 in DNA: TGTGCCAGCAGCTTAAATAGCCCTAGCGGCAATGCCTACGAGCAGTACTTC.

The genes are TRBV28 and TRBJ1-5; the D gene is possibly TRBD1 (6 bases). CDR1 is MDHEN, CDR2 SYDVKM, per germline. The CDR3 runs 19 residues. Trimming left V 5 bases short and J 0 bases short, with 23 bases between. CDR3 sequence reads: CASSVRGLRTVHSNQPQHF. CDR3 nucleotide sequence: TGTGCCAGCAGTGTCAGGGGTCTGAGGACAGTTCATAGCAATCAGCCCCAGCATTTT.

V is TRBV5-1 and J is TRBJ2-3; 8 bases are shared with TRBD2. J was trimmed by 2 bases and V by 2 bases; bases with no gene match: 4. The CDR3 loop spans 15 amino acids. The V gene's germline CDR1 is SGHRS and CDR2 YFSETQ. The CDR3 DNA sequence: TGCGCCAGCAGCTTCGGGGGGGAGATCACAGATACGCAGTATTTT. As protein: CASSFGGEITDTQYF.

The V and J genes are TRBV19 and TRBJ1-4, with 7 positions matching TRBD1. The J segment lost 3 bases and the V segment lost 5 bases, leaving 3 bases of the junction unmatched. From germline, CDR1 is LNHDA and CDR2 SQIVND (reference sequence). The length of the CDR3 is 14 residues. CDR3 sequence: CASSDREPNEKLFF. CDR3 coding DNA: TGTGCCAGTAGTGACAGGGAACCTAATGAAAAACTGTTTTTT.

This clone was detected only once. The CDR3 sequence is CASSQTGGNQPQHF. Here the CDR3 DNA reads TGTGCCAGTAGTCAAACAGGGGGCAATCAGCCCCAGCATTTT. The V gene is TRBV19, the J gene TRBJ1-5; 7 bases are a match to TRBD1. Per germline, CDR1 LNHDA and CDR2 SQIVND (reference sequence). This CDR3 spans 14 amino acids. V shed 5 bases and J 2 bases; nucleotides not matched to a gene: 3. The full variable domain, completed using reference TRBV19 and TRBJ1-5, is DGGITQSPKYLFRKEGQNVTLSCEQNLNHDAMYWYRQDPGQGLRLIYYSQIVNDFQKGDIAEGYSVSREKKESFPLTVTSAQKNPTAFYLCASSQTGGNQPQHFGDGTRLSIL.

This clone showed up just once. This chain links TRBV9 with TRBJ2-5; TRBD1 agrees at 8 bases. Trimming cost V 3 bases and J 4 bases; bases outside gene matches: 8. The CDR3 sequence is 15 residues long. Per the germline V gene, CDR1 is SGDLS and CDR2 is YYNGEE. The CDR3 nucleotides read TGTGCCAGCAGCGAGAGACAGGGGCCGGGAGAGACCCAGTACTTC. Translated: CASSERQGPGETQYF.

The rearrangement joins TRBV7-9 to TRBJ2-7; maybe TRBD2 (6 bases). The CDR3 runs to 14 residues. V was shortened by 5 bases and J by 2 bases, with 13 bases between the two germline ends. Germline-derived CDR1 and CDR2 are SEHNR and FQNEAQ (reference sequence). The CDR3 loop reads CASSRSGNTYEQYF. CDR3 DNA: TGTGCCAGCAGCCGTAGCGGTAATACCTACGAGCAGTACTTC.

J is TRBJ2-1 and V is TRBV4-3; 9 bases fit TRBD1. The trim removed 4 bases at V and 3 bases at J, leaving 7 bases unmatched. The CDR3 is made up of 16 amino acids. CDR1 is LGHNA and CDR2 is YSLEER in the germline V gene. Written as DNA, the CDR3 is TGCGCCAGCAGCCCTCAGACAGGGGGTAACTACAATGAGCAGTTCTTC. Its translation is CASSPQTGGNYNEQFF.

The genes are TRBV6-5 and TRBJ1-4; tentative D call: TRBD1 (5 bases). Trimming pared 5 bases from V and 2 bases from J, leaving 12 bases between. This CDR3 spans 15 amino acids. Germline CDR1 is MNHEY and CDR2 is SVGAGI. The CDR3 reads CASSSGADTNEKLFF. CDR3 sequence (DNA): TGTGCCAGCAGTAGCGGGGCGGACACTAATGAAAAACTGTTTTTT.

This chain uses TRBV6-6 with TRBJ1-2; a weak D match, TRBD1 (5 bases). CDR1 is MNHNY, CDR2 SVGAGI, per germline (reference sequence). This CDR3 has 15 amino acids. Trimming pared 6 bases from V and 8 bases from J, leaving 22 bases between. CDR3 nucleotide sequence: TGTGCCAGCAGCCTAGTTCTGAGACAGACCCACGGCTACACCTTC. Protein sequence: CASSLVLRQTHGYTF.

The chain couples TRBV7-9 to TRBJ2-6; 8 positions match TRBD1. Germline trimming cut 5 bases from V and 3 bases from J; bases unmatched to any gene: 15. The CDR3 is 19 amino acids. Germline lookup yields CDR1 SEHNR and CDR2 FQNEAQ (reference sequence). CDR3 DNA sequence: TGTGCCAGCAGCCCTCGTCGTAGGCAGGGGGCGAGTGGGGCCAACGTCCTGACTTTC. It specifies CASSPRRRQGASGANVLTF.

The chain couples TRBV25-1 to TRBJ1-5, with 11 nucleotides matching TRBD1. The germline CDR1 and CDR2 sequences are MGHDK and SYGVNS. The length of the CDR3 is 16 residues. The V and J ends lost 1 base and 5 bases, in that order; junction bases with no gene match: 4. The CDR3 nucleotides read TGTGCCAGCAGTGAATTGGGACAGGGGGGGGATCAGCCCCAGCATTTT. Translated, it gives CASSELGQGGDQPQHF.

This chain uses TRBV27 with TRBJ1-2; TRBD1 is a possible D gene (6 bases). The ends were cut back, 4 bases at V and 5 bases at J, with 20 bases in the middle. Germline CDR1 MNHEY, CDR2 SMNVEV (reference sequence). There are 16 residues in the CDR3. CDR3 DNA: TGTGCCAGCAGTTCGACAATACAGACAGGCGAGTATGGCTACACCTTC. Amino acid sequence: CASSSTIQTGEYGYTF.

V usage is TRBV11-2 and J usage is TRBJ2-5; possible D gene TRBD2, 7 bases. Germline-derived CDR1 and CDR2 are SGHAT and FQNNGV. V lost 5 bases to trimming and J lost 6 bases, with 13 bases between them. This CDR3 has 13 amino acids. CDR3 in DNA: TGTGCCAGCAGCCCCGGGGGGCGTAAGACCCAGTACTTC. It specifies CASSPGGRKTQYF.

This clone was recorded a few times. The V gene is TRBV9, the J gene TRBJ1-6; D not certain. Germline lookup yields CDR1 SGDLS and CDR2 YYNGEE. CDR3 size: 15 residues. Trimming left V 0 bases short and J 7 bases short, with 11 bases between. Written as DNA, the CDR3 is TGTGCCAGCAGCGTAGGAGGAGAAGGAAATTCACCCCTCCACTTT. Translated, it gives CASSVGGEGNSPLHF.

CDR3 in DNA: TGTGCCATCAGTGGGATAGGCGGTTCTAGCACAGATACGCAGTATTTT. Its protein is CAISGIGGSSTDTQYF. This chain links TRBV10-3 with TRBJ2-3; D gene ambiguous. The CDR3 spans 16 residues. The V gene lost 4 bases and the J gene lost 0 bases, with 14 bases spanning the gap. Germline loops: CDR1 ENHRY, CDR2 SYGVKD.

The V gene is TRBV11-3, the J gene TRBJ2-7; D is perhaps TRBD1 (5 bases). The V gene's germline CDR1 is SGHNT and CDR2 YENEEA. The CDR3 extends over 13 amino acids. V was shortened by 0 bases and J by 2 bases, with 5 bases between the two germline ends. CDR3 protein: CASSLEGPYEQYF. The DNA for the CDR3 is TGTGCCAGCAGCTTAGAGGGGCCCTACGAGCAGTACTTC.

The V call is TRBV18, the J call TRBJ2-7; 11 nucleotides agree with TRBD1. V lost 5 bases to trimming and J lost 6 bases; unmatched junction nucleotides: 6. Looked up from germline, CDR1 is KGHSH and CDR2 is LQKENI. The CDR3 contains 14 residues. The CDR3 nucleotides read TGTGCCAGCTCAGTCGGACAGGGGGCGCGCGAGCAGTACTTC. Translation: CASSVGQGAREQYF.